Listed here is a single TCR beta chain. The data belong to a study of blood T cell repertoires in COVID-19. The CDR3 sequence is 16 residues long. Germline V gene lookup returns CDR1 LGHDT and CDR2 YNNKEL (reference sequence). Between the trimmed V and J ends, which lost 4 bases and 1 base, there was a span of 16 bases. Sequenced by immunoSEQ multiplex PCR; TCRdb stores in-frame clones only, minus some. In the table there are 250,000 to 400,000 clones, around 87% of which are singletons. The sample taken for sequencing was PBMCs or T cells enriched from blood (not recorded which). This clonotype was obtained from a woman aged 25 to 39 who had recovered from COVID-19. The rearrangement joins TRBV3-1 (or the pseudogene TRBV3-2) to TRBJ2-5, with TRBD2 as a possible D gene (5 bases). The CDR3 region is CASSPFRGSVQETQYF. The DNA for the CDR3 is TGTGCCAGCAGCCCCTTCCGGGGATCGGTCCAAGAGACCCAGTACTTC.